Listed here are 28 T cell receptor beta chains from one sample, sequenced in a study of OX40 agonist ivuxolimab in advanced cancers. The protocol was immunoSEQ multiplex PCR, while the TCRdb copy is restricted to in-frame clones and leaves out a portion. The table includes approximately 99,000 clones, approximately 90% detected once. Sequenced material: CD4+ or CD8+ T cells sorted from blood, taken in a trial of the OX40 agonist ivuxolimab. The receptors were gathered from an adult with an advanced solid tumor such as melanoma, head and neck, liver or kidney cancer.

Only a few counts were recorded for this clone. The V call is TRBV5-1, the J call TRBJ2-5; D assignment may be TRBD1 or TRBD2 (5 bases each). This CDR3 spans 14 amino acids. The ends were cut back, 4 bases at V and 7 bases at J, with 17 bases in the middle. The germline V gene encodes CDR1 SGHRS and CDR2 YFSETQ. The CDR3 region has the DNA TGCGCCAGCAGCCTGGGACCGCCCGCGGGGACCCAGTACTTC. Translation gives CASSLGPPAGTQYF.

This chain connects TRBV7-3 to TRBJ1-6; TRBD1 matches at 10 bases. Germline CDR1 SGHTA, CDR2 FQGTGA. Germline trimming cut 0 bases from V and 8 bases from J; bases unmatched to any gene: 10. The CDR3 is 18 residues long. This chain's CDR3 is CASSLTSPGQGSHSPLHF. CDR3 DNA sequence: TGTGCCAGCAGCTTAACGAGCCCGGGACAGGGGTCGCATTCACCCCTCCACTTT.

This CDR3 is CASSYQYGDTEAFF. CDR3 sequence (DNA): TGTGCCAGCAGTTACCAGTACGGGGACACTGAAGCTTTCTTT. This chain connects TRBV6-5 to TRBJ1-1; D ambiguous. The germline CDR1 and CDR2 sequences are MNHEY and SVGAGI. This CDR3 has 14 amino acids. V was shortened by 2 bases and J by 3 bases, with 10 bases between the two germline ends.

The chain uses TRBV5-1 and TRBJ2-3; 9 nucleotides match TRBD2. In germline, CDR1 is SGHRS, CDR2 YFSETQ. V was pared by 2 bases and J by 2 bases, with 6 bases of the junction left unmatched. This CDR3 has 16 residues. The CDR3 nucleotides are TGCGCCAGCAGCTTCGGTTCTAGCGGGATCACAGATACGCAGTATTTT. Protein: CASSFGSSGITDTQYF. Supplemented by reference TRBV5-1 and TRBJ2-3, the full variable domain reads KAGVTQTPRYLIKTRGQQVTLSCSPISGHRSVSWYQQTPGQGLQFLFEYFSETQRNKGNFPGRFSGRQFSNSRSEMNVSTLELGDSALYLCASSFGSSGITDTQYFGPGTRLTVL.

The CDR3 DNA follows: TGTGCCAGCAGGGGAGGGACAGGGGAGACCCAGTACTTC. Encoded protein: CASRGGTGETQYF. The V and J genes are TRBV6-6 and TRBJ2-5; TRBD1 agrees at 9 bases. The germline V gene encodes CDR1 MNHNY and CDR2 SVGAGI (reference sequence). The CDR3 is 13 amino acids. V lost 6 bases, J lost 5 bases, and 4 bases stayed unmatched.

This chain uses TRBV5-4 with TRBJ2-5, with 8 bases that match TRBD2. The junction had 10 bases not matched to a gene; V was cut back by 4 bases and J by 5 bases. This CDR3 is built from 15 residues. In germline, CDR1 is SGHNT, CDR2 YYREEE (reference sequence). The CDR3 sequence is CASSQGLGLRETQYF. In DNA form, the CDR3 reads TGTGCCAGCAGCCAGGGACTAGGGCTCCGTGAGACCCAGTACTTC.

This rearrangement joins TRBV19 to TRBJ1-1, with D possibly TRBD1 on 6 matching bases. The V end was cut by 2 bases, the J end by 3 bases, with 7 bases between. The CDR3 totals 13 residues. Per the germline V gene, CDR1 is LNHDA and CDR2 is SQIVND (reference sequence). The CDR3 sequence: CASSIRGDTEAFF. The CDR3 region has the DNA TGTGCCAGTAGTATAAGGGGGGACACTGAAGCTTTCTTT.

This chain uses TRBV6-6 with TRBJ2-3; TRBD2 matches at 8 bases. Looked up from germline, CDR1 is MNHNY and CDR2 is SVGAGI (reference sequence). V shed 6 bases, J shed 3 bases, and the junction held 8 bases outside the gene matches. The CDR3 consists of 15 residues. In DNA form, the CDR3 reads TGTGCCAGCAGGGAGGGGCGGGGGGTGACAGATACGCAGTATTTT. Amino acids: CASREGRGVTDTQYF.

V is TRBV18 and J is TRBJ1-3; D is undetermined. Germline lookup yields CDR1 KGHSH and CDR2 LQKENI. The V end lost 4 bases, the J end lost 2 bases, and 21 bases lay between the germline ends. There are 18 residues in the CDR3. CDR3 coding DNA: TGTGCCAGCTCACAAGTGCCGGGTCTGTCTGATCCTGGAAACACCATATATTTT. Translated, it gives CASSQVPGLSDPGNTIYF. Supplemented by reference TRBV18 and TRBJ1-3, the full variable domain reads NAGVMQNPRHLVRRRGQEARLRCSPMKGHSHVYWYRQLPEEGLKFMVYLQKENIIDESGMPKERFSAEFPKEGPSILRIQQVVRGDSAAYFCASSQVPGLSDPGNTIYFGEGSWLTVV.

The chain links TRBV4-1 to TRBJ1-2; D unclear. Trimming pared 4 bases from V and 8 bases from J, leaving 14 bases between. The germline gives CDR1 MGHRA, CDR2 YSYEKL. The CDR3 sequence is 13 residues long. CDR3 sequence reads: CASSLVVRRGYTF. CDR3 DNA sequence: TGCGCCAGCAGCCTTGTGGTGAGGCGCGGCTACACCTTC.

The chain recombines TRBV11-2 with TRBJ2-5; D not certain. The CDR3 runs to 12 residues. Germline lookup yields CDR1 SGHAT and CDR2 FQNNGV. V shed 5 bases and J shed 1 base, with 5 bases lying between them. The CDR3 sequence: CASSRPQETQYF. DNA of the CDR3: TGTGCCAGCAGCCGCCCCCAAGAGACCCAGTACTTC.

The chain joins TRBV10-3 to TRBJ1-5, with D uncertain. The germline V gene encodes CDR1 ENHRY and CDR2 SYGVKD. The CDR3 contains 14 residues. V dropped 2 bases and J dropped 2 bases, with 7 bases sitting between them. The CDR3, as DNA: TGTGCCATCAGTGAGGGGGAAGGCAATCAGCCCCAGCATTTT. Amino acids: CAISEGEGNQPQHF.

Turning to this clone: At one end the junction does not follow the germline gene, possibly because of a read error. The V gene is TRBV11-1, the J gene TRBJ1-1; D unresolved. Germline V gene sequence: CDR1 SGHAT, CDR2 FQDESV (reference sequence). The CDR3 totals 14 residues. The CDR3 sequence: CASSPGGMNAEAFF. CDR3 DNA: TGTGCCAGCAGCCCCGGAGGGATGAACGCTGAAGCTTTCTTT.

The genes are TRBV29-1 and TRBJ1-3; possibly TRBD1 for D (5 bases). CDR1 and CDR2 from the germline V gene are SQVTM and ANQGSEA. This CDR3 comprises 15 residues. The V gene lost 7 bases and the J gene lost 2 bases, with 18 bases spanning the gap. CDR3 in DNA: TGCAGCGCCCGGGTCGGGACTAACACTGGAAACACCATATATTTT. Translation: CSARVGTNTGNTIYF.

The gene calls are TRBV27 and TRBJ2-7; 8 nucleotides agree with TRBD1. V dropped 6 bases and J dropped 5; count of bases not matched to a gene: 9. Germline V gives CDR1 MNHEY, CDR2 SMNVEV (reference sequence). The CDR3 extends over 14 amino acids. The CDR3 DNA reads TGTGCCAGCAGCCTGGTGGACAGGGCACACGAGCAGTACTTC. This translates into CASSLVDRAHEQYF.

In its sample, this clone was seen once. The chain combines TRBV10-3 with TRBJ2-7; 10 bases line up with TRBD1. CDR3 length: 12 amino acids. Germline CDR1 and CDR2: ENHRY and SYGVKD. V shed 11 bases, J shed 7 bases, and the junction held 8 bases outside the gene matches. The CDR3: CASSRDRGEQYF. For the CDR3, the DNA is TGTGCCTCGTCCCGGGACAGGGGTGAGCAGTACTTC.

This chain uses TRBV11-2 with TRBJ2-7; D gene ambiguous. The CDR3 consists of 12 residues. Trimming pared 6 bases from V and 4 bases from J, leaving 10 bases between. Germline V gives CDR1 SGHAT, CDR2 FQNNGV. Here the CDR3 reads CASRESLYEQYF. CDR3 DNA: TGTGCCAGCAGGGAAAGTTTATACGAGCAGTACTTC.

The CDR3 sequence is CASSEGGSQETQYF. The CDR3 DNA is TGTGCCAGCAGTGAAGGGGGCAGCCAAGAGACCCAGTACTTC. J is TRBJ2-5 and V is TRBV6-1; tentative D call: TRBD1 (5 bases). Germline-derived CDR1 and CDR2 are MNHNS and SASEGT. The CDR3 runs 14 residues. Trimming left V 1 base short and J 1 base short, with 7 bases between.

This clone has a handful of counts. The V and J genes are TRBV10-3 and TRBJ1-2; 9 bases fit TRBD1. The CDR3 runs 14 residues. Germline V CDR1 and CDR2: ENHRY, SYGVKD. Unmatched junction bases numbered 3, after V lost 4 bases and J lost 3 bases. The CDR3, as DNA: TGTGCCATCAGTGGGGACAGGGCGGACTATGGCTACACCTTC. Translated: CAISGDRADYGYTF.

J is TRBJ2-2 and V is TRBV30; TRBD1 is a possible D gene (7 bases). CDR3 size: 13 residues. V was cut by 7 bases and J by 5 bases, with 14 bases left in between. Germline values: CDR1 GTSNPN, CDR2 SVGIG (reference sequence). The DNA of the CDR3 is TGTGCCTACACACAGGGGAGGACCGGGGAGCTGTTTTTT. This encodes CAYTQGRTGELFF.

V is TRBV6-1 and J is TRBJ2-3, with D unresolved. The germline V gene has CDR1 MNHNS and CDR2 SASEGT. Between the trimmed V and J ends, which lost 5 bases and 8 bases, there was a span of 14 bases. The CDR3 length is 13 residues. The CDR3 region is CASSSQDPATQYF. For the CDR3, the DNA is TGTGCCAGCAGTTCCCAGGATCCCGCTACGCAGTATTTT.

This clone was observed a handful of times. The chain links TRBV7-2 to TRBJ2-2; a possible D gene is TRBD2 (6 bases). Germline V gene lookup returns CDR1 SGHTA and CDR2 FQGNSA. The CDR3 has 14 amino acids. V was pared by 1 base and J by 4 bases, with 7 bases between. CDR3 residues: CASSLGGVTGELFF. The CDR3 DNA sequence: TGTGCCAGCAGCTTAGGCGGGGTCACCGGGGAGCTGTTTTTT.

The rearrangement uses TRBV7-9 and TRBJ1-5, with 8 bases aligning to TRBD1. This CDR3 region has 14 residues. The germline gives CDR1 SEHNR, CDR2 FQNEAQ (reference sequence). The V segment lost 3 bases and the J segment 2 bases; nucleotides outside the gene matches: 0. This CDR3 reads CASSLTGGNQPQHF. In nucleotides, the CDR3 is TGTGCCAGCAGCTTGACAGGGGGCAATCAGCCCCAGCATTTT.

This chain joins TRBV6-5 and TRBJ1-2; D is perhaps TRBD1 (5 bases). V was clipped by 6 bases and J by 3 bases, with 11 bases between them. This CDR3 is built from 13 residues. Germline V CDR1 and CDR2: MNHEY, SVGAGI. This chain's CDR3 is CASSPARDYGYTF. CDR3 sequence (DNA): TGTGCCAGCAGCCCTGCCAGGGACTATGGCTACACCTTC.

The rearrangement uses TRBV30 and TRBJ2-7, with D perhaps assigned TRBD1 or TRBD2 (5 bases each). Trimming pared 0 bases from V and 4 bases from J, leaving 10 bases between. The CDR3 contains 13 residues. The germline gives CDR1 GTSNPN, CDR2 SVGIG (reference sequence). The CDR3 DNA reads as TGTGCCTGGAGTGTAGACAGAGGGTACGAGCAGTACTTC. Translation: CAWSVDRGYEQYF.

The rearrangement joins TRBV6-1 to TRBJ1-1, with D hard to call. The CDR3 is made up of 13 amino acids. Germline V gene data show CDR1 as MNHNS and CDR2 as SASEGT. Trimming took 8 bases from V and 2 from J, leaving 12 bases between them. The CDR3: CASGRMDNTEAFF. The CDR3 DNA sequence: TGTGCCAGCGGGAGAATGGACAACACTGAAGCTTTCTTT.

This chain uses TRBV11-3 with TRBJ1-6; TRBD1 agrees at 10 bases. The junction had 6 bases not matched to a gene; V was cut back by 0 bases and J by 4 bases. CDR3 length equals 18 residues. Germline CDR1 and CDR2: SGHNT and YENEEA. The CDR3 DNA sequence: TGTGCCAGCAGCTTAGACCGGACAGGGGGTGGTTATAATTCACCCCTCCACTTT. Translating it yields CASSLDRTGGGYNSPLHF.

V and J are TRBV30 and TRBJ1-2; tentative D call: TRBD1 (6 bases). Germline CDR1 reads GTSNPN; CDR2 reads SVGIG (reference sequence). V was clipped by 4 bases and J by 4 bases, with 13 bases between them. The CDR3 sequence is 13 residues long. CDR3 amino acids: CAWTRFRGYGYTF. CDR3 coding DNA: TGTGCCTGGACCCGTTTCAGGGGCTATGGCTACACCTTC.